The sequence of this TCR beta chain was determined in a study of monozygotic twins with inflammatory bowel disease. Study-level points and caveats: Clonotype sharing was lower in IBD patients than healthy twins, most markedly with disease activity.

This CDR3 region has 16 residues. Per the germline V gene, CDR1 is SGHRS and CDR2 is YFSETQ. Blood samples measuring around 2.4 ml were taken per donor. Of note for this clonotype: Its antigen remains unidentified.

UMIs that included a 6-nucleotide sample barcode were added by template switching, which took place during cDNA synthesis. TCRdb re-called the 5' RACE reads and catalogs CDR3 proteins one per entry, DNA excluded. This sample's clone table lists roughly 300,000 distinct CDR3 sequences. The chain uses TRBV5-1 and TRBJ2-1; the D call of TRBD2 rests on TCRdb alone, since no DNA is present to check it. Sequencing input: blood. The clonotype comes from a human donor with ulcerative colitis or Crohn's disease, or a healthy co-twin of an affected twin (not recorded which). CDR3 residues: CASSLQLAGGLDEQFF.